One and the same sample provided the 3 T cell receptor beta chains below, sequenced in a study of blood T cell repertoires in COVID-19. This table comes from immunoSEQ multiplex PCR, and its TCRdb copy is limited to in-frame clones, with some not included. This sample has around 700,000 clones; around 90% occur once, and the top ten carry 0.2% to 0.3%. Source material: peripheral blood. These receptors were collected from a young woman with acute or convalescent COVID-19.

The chain combines TRBV9 with TRBJ2-1; D gene ambiguous. With 4 bases removed from V and 8 bases from J, the gap between germline ends came to 16 bases. Germline CDR1 reads SGDLS; CDR2 reads YYNGEE. The CDR3 has 14 residues. The CDR3 reads CASSPSQNRDEQFF. The CDR3 DNA reads TGTGCCAGCAGCCCAAGTCAGAACCGGGATGAGCAGTTCTTC.

V usage is TRBV6-2 or TRBV6-3 and J usage is TRBJ2-3; 7 bases fit TRBD2. Looked up from germline, CDR1 is MNHEY and CDR2 is SVGEGT. The CDR3 spans 15 residues. Trimming removed 2 bases from V and 2 bases from J; junction bases left unmatched: 4. The CDR3 protein is CASSYGREPTDTQYF. CDR3 in DNA: TGTGCCAGCAGTTACGGGCGGGAGCCCACAGATACGCAGTATTTT.

This chain joins TRBV10-3 and TRBJ1-3; tentatively, D is TRBD1 (6 bases). The CDR3 totals 14 residues. The V end lost 10 bases, the J end lost 0 bases, and 13 bases lay between the germline ends. Germline V gene lookup returns CDR1 ENHRY and CDR2 SYGVKD. CDR3 in amino acids: CATRQESSGNTIYF. The CDR3, as DNA: TGTGCCACCCGACAGGAATCCTCTGGAAACACCATATATTTT.